Below, 2 T cell receptor beta chains from the same sample are listed, as sequenced in a study of shared clonotypes between healthy human individuals. Assay used: immunoSEQ multiplex PCR; TCRdb lists only in-frame clones, some missing. The sample contains around 1.9 million clones, around 95% of which appear only once. CD8 cells classed as naive were CD45RO-negative and positively selected for CCR7, excluding terminally differentiated effector memory CD45RA+ cells. Sequencing was carried out using naive CD8+ T cells from PBMCs. These receptors were taken from a man aged 18 to 35 in good health. Some clones in this sample may be carry-over from other donors' samples.

The chain carries TRBV28 and TRBJ1-1; 7 bases agree with TRBD1. CDR3 length: 15 residues. CDR1 is MDHEN and CDR2 is SYDVKM in the germline V gene. After removal of 2 bases from V and 2 bases from J, the junction contained 5 bases not matched to a gene. CDR3 DNA: TGTGCCAGCAGTTTACGACAGGGTCAAAACACTGAAGCTTTCTTT. Its protein product is CASSLRQGQNTEAFF.

The chain links TRBV7-9 to TRBJ2-7; TRBD1 might be the D (6 bases). Germline V CDR1 and CDR2: SEHNR, FQNEAQ (reference sequence). This CDR3 comprises 16 residues. With 4 bases removed from V and 2 bases from J, the gap between germline ends came to 18 bases. The chain's CDR3 is CASSSPRTVGAYEQYF. For the CDR3, the DNA is TGTGCCAGCAGCTCCCCACGGACAGTTGGCGCCTACGAGCAGTACTTC. The full variable domain, with the rest looked up from reference TRBV7-9 and TRBJ2-7, is DTGVSQNPRHKITKRGQNVTFRCDPISEHNRLYWYRQTLGQGPEFLTYFQNEAQLEKSRLLSDRFSAERPKGSFSTLEIQRTEQGDSAMYLCASSSPRTVGAYEQYFGPGTRLTVT.